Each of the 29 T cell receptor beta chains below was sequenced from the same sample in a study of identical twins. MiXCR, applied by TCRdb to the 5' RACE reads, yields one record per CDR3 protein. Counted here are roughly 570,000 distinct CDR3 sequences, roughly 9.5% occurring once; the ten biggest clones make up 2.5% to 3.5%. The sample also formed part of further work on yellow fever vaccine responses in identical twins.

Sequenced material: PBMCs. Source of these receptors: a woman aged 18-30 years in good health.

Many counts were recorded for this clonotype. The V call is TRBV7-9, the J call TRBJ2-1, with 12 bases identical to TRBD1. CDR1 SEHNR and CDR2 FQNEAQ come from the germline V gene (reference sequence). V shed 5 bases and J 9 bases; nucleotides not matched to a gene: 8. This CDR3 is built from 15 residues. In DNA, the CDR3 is TGTGCCAGCAGCCCCCGGGACAGGGGGCAAGGTGAGCAGTTCTTC. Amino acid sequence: CASSPRDRGQGEQFF.

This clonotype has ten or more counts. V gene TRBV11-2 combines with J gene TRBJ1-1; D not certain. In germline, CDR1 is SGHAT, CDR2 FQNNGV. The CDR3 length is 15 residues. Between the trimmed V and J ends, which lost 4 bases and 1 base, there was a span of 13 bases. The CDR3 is CASSSVSVGNTEAFF. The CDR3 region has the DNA TGTGCCAGCAGCTCCGTTAGTGTGGGGAACACTGAAGCTTTCTTT. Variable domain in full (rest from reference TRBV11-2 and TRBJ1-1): EAGVAQSPRYKIIEKRQSVAFWCNPISGHATLYWYQQILGQGPKLLIQFQNNGVVDDSQLPKDRFSAERLKGVDSTLKIQPAKLEDSAVYLCASSSVSVGNTEAFFGQGTRLTVV.

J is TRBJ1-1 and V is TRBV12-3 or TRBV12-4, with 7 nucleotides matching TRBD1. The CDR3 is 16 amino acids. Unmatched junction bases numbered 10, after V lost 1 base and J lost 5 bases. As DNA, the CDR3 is TGTGCCAGCAGTTTAGTACCGGGTCCAGGGGGAACTGAAGCTTTCTTT. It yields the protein CASSLVPGPGGTEAFF.

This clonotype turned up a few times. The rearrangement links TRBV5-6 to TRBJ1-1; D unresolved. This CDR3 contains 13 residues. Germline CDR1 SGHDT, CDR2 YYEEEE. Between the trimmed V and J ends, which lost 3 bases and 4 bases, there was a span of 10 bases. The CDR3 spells CASSSLGITEAFF. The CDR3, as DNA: TGTGCCAGCAGCTCCCTCGGGATCACTGAAGCTTTCTTT.

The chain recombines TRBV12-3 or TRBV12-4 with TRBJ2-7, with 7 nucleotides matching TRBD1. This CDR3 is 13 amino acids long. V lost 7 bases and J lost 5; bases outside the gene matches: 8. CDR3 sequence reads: CASNPGGWDEQYF. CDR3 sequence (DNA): TGTGCCAGCAATCCAGGGGGTTGGGACGAGCAGTACTTC.

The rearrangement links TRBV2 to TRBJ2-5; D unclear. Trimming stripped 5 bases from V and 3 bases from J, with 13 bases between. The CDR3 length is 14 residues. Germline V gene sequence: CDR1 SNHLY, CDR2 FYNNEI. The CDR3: CASSPWVGKETQYF. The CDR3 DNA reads TGTGCCAGCAGTCCGTGGGTAGGGAAAGAGACCCAGTACTTC.

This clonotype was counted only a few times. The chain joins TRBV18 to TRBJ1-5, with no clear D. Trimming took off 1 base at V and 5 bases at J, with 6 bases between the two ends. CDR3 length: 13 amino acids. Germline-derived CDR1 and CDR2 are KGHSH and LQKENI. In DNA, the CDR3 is TGTGCCAGCTCACCACACGGTGATCAGCCCCAGCATTTT. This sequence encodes CASSPHGDQPQHF.

CDR3 coding DNA: TGTGCCAGCAGCTTAGGTGGGGGGGCCGGGGAGCTGTTTTTT. As protein: CASSLGGGAGELFF. V and J are TRBV7-2 and TRBJ2-2, with 7 bases that match TRBD2. The CDR3 covers 14 residues. Germline-derived CDR1 and CDR2 are SGHTA and FQGNSA. The V and J ends lost 1 base and 6 bases, in that order; junction bases with no gene match: 2.

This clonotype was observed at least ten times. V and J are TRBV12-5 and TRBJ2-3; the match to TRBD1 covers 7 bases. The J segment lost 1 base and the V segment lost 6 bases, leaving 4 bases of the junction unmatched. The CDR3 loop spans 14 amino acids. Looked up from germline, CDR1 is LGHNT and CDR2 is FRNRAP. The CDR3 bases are TGTGCTAGTGGAACCGGACAGGGCACAGATACGCAGTATTTT. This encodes CASGTGQGTDTQYF.

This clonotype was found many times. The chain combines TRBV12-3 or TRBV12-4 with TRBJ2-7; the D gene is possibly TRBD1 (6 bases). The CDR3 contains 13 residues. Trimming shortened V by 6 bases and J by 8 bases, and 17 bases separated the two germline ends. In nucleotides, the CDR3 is TGTGCCAGCAGGAAAGGACAGACCTTCAAGCAGTACTTC. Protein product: CASRKGQTFKQYF.

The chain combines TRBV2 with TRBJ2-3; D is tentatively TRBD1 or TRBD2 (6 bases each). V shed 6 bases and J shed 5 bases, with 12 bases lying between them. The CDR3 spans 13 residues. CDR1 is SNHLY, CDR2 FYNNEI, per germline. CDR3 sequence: CASSGGAGDTQYF. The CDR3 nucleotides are TGTGCCAGCAGCGGGGGCGCGGGAGATACGCAGTATTTT.

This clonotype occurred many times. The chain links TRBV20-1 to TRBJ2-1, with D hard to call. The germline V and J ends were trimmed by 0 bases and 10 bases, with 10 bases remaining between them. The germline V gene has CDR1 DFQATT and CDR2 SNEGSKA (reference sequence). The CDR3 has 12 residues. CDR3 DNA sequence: TGCAGTGCTAGAGATCAGGTAGTAGAGCAGTTCTTC. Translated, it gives CSARDQVVEQFF.

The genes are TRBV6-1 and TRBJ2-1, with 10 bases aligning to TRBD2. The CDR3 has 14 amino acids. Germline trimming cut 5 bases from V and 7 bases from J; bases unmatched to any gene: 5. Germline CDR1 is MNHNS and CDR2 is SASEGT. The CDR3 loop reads CASSQRGGQNEQFF. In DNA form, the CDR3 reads TGTGCCAGCAGTCAGCGGGGGGGCCAGAATGAGCAGTTCTTC.

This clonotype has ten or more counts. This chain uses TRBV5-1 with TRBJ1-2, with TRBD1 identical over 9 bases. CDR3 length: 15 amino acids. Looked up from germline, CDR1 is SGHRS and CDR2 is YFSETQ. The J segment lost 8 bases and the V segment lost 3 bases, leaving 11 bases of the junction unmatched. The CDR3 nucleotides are TGCGCCAGCAGCTCGGATGCCGGGACAGGGAGAGGCTACACCTTC. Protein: CASSSDAGTGRGYTF.

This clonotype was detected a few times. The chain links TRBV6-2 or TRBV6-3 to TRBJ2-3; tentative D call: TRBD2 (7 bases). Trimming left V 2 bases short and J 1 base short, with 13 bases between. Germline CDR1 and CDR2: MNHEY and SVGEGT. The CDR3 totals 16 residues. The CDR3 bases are TGTGCCAGCAGTTACAGTAGGCGGGGGCGCACAGATACGCAGTATTTT. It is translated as CASSYSRRGRTDTQYF.

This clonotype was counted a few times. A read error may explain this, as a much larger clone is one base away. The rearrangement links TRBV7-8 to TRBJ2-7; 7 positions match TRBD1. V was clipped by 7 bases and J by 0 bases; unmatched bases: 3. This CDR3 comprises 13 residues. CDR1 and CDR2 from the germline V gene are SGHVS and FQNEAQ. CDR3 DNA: TGTGCCAGCATTGGGACAGCCTCCTACGAGCAGTACTTC. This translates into CASIGTASYEQYF.

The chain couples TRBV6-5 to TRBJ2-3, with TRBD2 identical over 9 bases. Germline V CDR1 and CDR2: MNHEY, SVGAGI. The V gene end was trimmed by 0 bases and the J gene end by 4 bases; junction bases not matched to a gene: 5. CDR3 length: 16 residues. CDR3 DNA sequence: TGTGCCAGCAGTTACTCTAGCGGGAGAGTGTCAGATACGCAGTATTTT. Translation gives CASSYSSGRVSDTQYF.

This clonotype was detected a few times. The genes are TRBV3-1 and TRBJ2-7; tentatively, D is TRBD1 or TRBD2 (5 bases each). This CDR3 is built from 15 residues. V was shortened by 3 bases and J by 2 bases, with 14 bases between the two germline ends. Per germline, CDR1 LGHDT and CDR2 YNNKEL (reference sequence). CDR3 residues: CASSHPGTDTYEQYF. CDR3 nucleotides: TGTGCCAGCAGCCATCCCGGGACGGATACCTACGAGCAGTACTTC.

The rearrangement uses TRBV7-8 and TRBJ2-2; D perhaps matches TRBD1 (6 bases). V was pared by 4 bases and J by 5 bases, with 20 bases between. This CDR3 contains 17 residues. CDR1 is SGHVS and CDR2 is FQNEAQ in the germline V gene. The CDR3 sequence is CASSSRTDRKGTGELFF. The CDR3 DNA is TGTGCCAGCAGCTCACGGACAGACAGGAAGGGGACCGGGGAGCTGTTTTTT.

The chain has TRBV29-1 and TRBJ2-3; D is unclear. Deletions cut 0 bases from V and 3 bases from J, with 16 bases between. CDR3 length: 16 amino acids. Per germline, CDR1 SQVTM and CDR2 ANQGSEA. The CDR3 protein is CSVEDLALLGTDTQYF. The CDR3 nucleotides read TGCAGCGTTGAAGATTTGGCCCTCCTCGGGACAGATACGCAGTATTTT.

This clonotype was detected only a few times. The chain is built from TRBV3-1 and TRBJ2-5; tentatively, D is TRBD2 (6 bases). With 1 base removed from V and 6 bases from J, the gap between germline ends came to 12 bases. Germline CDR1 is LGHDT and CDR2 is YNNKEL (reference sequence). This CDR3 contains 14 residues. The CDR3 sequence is CASSQGIGGQTQYF. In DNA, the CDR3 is TGTGCCAGCAGCCAAGGTATCGGGGGACAGACCCAGTACTTC.

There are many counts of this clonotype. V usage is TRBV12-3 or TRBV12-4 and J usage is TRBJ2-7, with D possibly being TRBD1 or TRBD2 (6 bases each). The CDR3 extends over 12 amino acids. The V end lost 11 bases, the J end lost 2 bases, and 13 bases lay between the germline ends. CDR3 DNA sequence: TGTGCCTGTAGGGGGGCTGCCTACGAGCAGTACTTC. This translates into CACRGAAYEQYF.

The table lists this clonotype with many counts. The CDR3, as DNA: TGTGCCAGCAGCTTTACTAGTTACAATGAGCAGTTCTTC. Its protein product is CASSFTSYNEQFF. The chain has TRBV11-2 and TRBJ2-1; a weak D match, TRBD2 (5 bases). This CDR3 spans 13 amino acids. Trimming removed 3 bases from V and 4 bases from J, with 7 bases in between. In germline, CDR1 is SGHAT, CDR2 FQNNGV.

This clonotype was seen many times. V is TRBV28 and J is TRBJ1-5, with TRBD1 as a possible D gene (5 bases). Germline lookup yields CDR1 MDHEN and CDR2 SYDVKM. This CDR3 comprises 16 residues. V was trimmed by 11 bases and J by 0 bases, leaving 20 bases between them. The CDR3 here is CAAFGADSYSNQPQHF. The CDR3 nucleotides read TGTGCCGCCTTCGGGGCGGATTCCTATAGCAATCAGCCCCAGCATTTT.

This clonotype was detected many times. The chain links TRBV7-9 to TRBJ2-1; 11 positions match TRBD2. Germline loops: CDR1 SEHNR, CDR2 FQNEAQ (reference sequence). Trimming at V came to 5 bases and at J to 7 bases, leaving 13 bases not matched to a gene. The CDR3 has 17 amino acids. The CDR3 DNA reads TGTGCCAGCAGCCCCCCGGGACTAGCGGCATCAGAAAATGAGCAGTTCTTC. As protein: CASSPPGLAASENEQFF.

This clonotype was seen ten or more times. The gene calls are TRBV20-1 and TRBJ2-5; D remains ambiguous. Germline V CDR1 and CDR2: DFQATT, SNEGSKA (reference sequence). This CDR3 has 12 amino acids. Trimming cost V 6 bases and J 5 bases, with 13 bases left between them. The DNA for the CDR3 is TGCAGTGCACTGAACTCGGCGGAGACCCAGTACTTC. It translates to CSALNSAETQYF.

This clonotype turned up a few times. The CDR3 DNA is TGTGCCAGCAGCCCCTCCGGGATAAACACCGGGGAGCTGTTTTTT. Residues: CASSPSGINTGELFF. The chain employs TRBV6-1 and TRBJ2-2; the D gene is possibly TRBD2 (5 bases). CDR1 is MNHNS, CDR2 SASEGT, per germline. V was trimmed by 6 bases and J by 2 bases, leaving 13 bases between them. The CDR3 is 15 amino acids.

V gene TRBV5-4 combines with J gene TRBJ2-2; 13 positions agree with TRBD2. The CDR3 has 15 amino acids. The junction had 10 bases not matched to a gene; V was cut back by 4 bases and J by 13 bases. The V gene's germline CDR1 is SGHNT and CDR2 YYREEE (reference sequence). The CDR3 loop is CASSKGTSGAPGLFF. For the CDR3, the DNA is TGTGCCAGCAGCAAAGGGACTAGCGGGGCTCCCGGGCTGTTTTTT.

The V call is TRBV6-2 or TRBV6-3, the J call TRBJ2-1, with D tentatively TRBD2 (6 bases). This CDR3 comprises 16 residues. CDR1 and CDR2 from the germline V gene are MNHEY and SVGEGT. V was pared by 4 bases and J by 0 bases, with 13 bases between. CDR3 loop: CASSSYSGLSYNEQFF. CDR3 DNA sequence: TGTGCCAGCAGTTCCTATAGCGGTCTCTCCTACAATGAGCAGTTCTTC.